These T cell receptor beta chains were read from a single sample in a study of neurological immune-mediated disorders. TCRdb processed the 5' RACE reads anew with MiXCR; each CDR3 protein has one entry. This sample yields 65,000 to 95,000 distinct CDR3 sequences, of which roughly 4.7% are seen a single time; 2% to 2.5% belongs to the top ten. The sequenced sample consisted of PBMCs. The receptors here all came from a woman aged 30 to 39 with multiple sclerosis. Both conserved end residues are part of each CDR3. A D gene is named only where the DNA matches it firmly. Clone sizes are given selectively: once, few, many, or a class where the clone is expanded.

j_call,clone_size,v_call,d_call,cdr3_aa,cdr3_nt
TRBJ1-3,few,TRBV15,NA,CATSTQGRTGNTIYF,TGTGCCACCAGCACGCAGGGAAGAACTGGAAACACCATATATTTT
TRBJ2-3,few,TRBV20-1,NA,CSAPIWASSTDTQYF,TGCAGTGCGCCCATCTGGGCTAGTAGCACAGATACGCAGTATTTT
TRBJ1-3,many,TRBV3-1,NA,CASAGEGPATSGNTIYF,TGTGCCAGCGCGGGGGAGGGTCCAGCGACCTCTGGAAACACCATATATTTT
TRBJ1-3,many,TRBV10-3,NA,CAASREVAGNTIYF,TGTGCCGCATCCCGCGAGGTTGCTGGAAACACCATATATTTT
TRBJ2-3,many,TRBV6-5,TRBD2,CASSYTSGALDTQYF,TGTGCCAGCAGTTACACTAGCGGGGCCTTAGATACGCAGTATTTT
TRBJ2-3,many,TRBV5-1,NA,CASRHLSSPTDTQYF,TGCGCCAGCAGACACCTCTCCAGTCCCACAGATACGCAGTATTTT
TRBJ2-3,many,TRBV7-3,NA,CASSFRSSTDTQYF,TGTGCCAGCAGCTTCCGGTCGAGCACAGATACGCAGTATTTT
TRBJ2-2,many,TRBV5-1,TRBD1,CASSLGDRQTGELFF,TGCGCCAGCAGCTTGGGGGACAGGCAGACCGGGGAGCTGTTTTTT
TRBJ1-4,many,TRBV10-3,NA,CAISPQGVNEKLFF,TGTGCCATCAGTCCACAGGGCGTCAATGAAAAACTGTTTTTT
TRBJ1-6,many,TRBV5-1,NA,CASSLRMEGSPLHF,TGCGCCAGCAGCTTGCGAATGGAGGGCTCACCCCTCCACTTT
TRBJ2-1,many,TRBV5-1,NA,CASGSSYNEQFF,TGCGCCAGCGGGAGCTCCTACAATGAGCAGTTCTTC
TRBJ1-6,NA,TRBV5-5,NA,CASSLVLLDPRSSYNSTLNF,TGTGCCAGCAGCTTGGTCTTATTGGACCCTCGGAGCTCCTATAATTCAACCCTCAACTTT
TRBJ1-1,few,TRBV12-3/TRBV12-4,NA,CASSFPGALTEAFF,TGTGCCAGCAGTTTCCCCGGGGCGCTTACTGAAGCTTTCTTT
TRBJ2-6,many,TRBV12-3/TRBV12-4,NA,CASSRGFSGANVLTF,TGTGCCAGCAGCAGGGGATTCTCTGGGGCCAACGTCCTGACTTTC
TRBJ2-5,many,TRBV12-3/TRBV12-4,NA,CASSFGEVETQYF,TGTGCCAGCAGTTTCGGGGAGGTGGAGACCCAGTACTTC
TRBJ1-1,many,TRBV20-1,TRBD1,CSARDPGGSNTEAFF,TGCAGTGCTAGGGACCCAGGGGGCTCGAACACTGAAGCTTTCTTT
TRBJ2-3,many,TRBV10-3,NA,CAISETSSTDTQYF,TGTGCCATCAGTGAGACTAGCAGCACAGATACGCAGTATTTT
TRBJ2-2,many,TRBV7-3,NA,CASSLDRTGELFF,TGTGCCAGCAGCTTAGACCGAACCGGGGAGCTGTTTTTT
TRBJ2-1,medium-sized,TRBV20-1,TRBD2,CSARDEKTSSDYNEQFF,TGCAGTGCTAGAGATGAAAAGACTAGCTCCGATTACAATGAGCAGTTCTTC
TRBJ2-4,many,TRBV11-2,TRBD2,CASSLDRAGLAKNIQYF,TGTGCCAGCAGCTTAGATAGAGCGGGGTTAGCCAAAAACATTCAGTACTTC
TRBJ2-7,many,TRBV20-1,TRBD2,CSAPPGLAVYEQYF,TGCAGTGCGCCTCCGGGACTAGCGGTCTACGAGCAGTACTTC
TRBJ1-5,many,TRBV19,NA,CASTVSNQPQHF,TGTGCCAGTACCGTCAGCAATCAGCCCCAGCATTTT
TRBJ2-7,many,TRBV20-1,NA,CSARVYSSYEQYF,TGCAGTGCTAGAGTCTATTCTTCCTACGAGCAGTACTTC
TRBJ2-1,many,TRBV5-1,TRBD2,CASSFASGSLRINEQFF,TGCGCCAGCAGCTTCGCTAGCGGGAGTCTTAGGATCAATGAGCAGTTCTTC
TRBJ2-1,many,TRBV5-1,NA,CASRRVPATNEQFF,TGCGCCAGTCGCCGGGTCCCGGCCACCAATGAGCAGTTCTTC
TRBJ2-3,many,TRBV20-1,NA,CSARGGVSSADTQYF,TGCAGTGCTAGAGGGGGGGTATCGTCGGCAGATACGCAGTATTTT
TRBJ1-1,many,TRBV6-5,NA,CASSYGQINTEAFF,TGTGCCAGCAGTTACGGACAGATAAACACTGAAGCTTTCTTT
TRBJ1-1,many,TRBV29-1,NA,CSAIDPANTEAFF,TGCAGCGCGATTGACCCGGCGAACACTGAAGCTTTCTTT
TRBJ2-1,many,TRBV20-1,TRBD2,CSARPGLGVYNEQFF,TGCAGTGCTAGGCCGGGACTAGGTGTCTACAATGAGCAGTTCTTC
TRBJ2-3,many,TRBV7-9,TRBD2,CASSFNSGRATDTQYF,TGTGCCAGCAGCTTTAATAGCGGGAGGGCTACAGATACGCAGTATTTT
TRBJ1-1,many,TRBV5-1,NA,CASSLRVLNTEAFF,TGCGCCAGCAGCTTAAGGGTACTTAACACTGAAGCTTTCTTT
TRBJ2-1,few,TRBV20-1,NA,CSARGLLAPPPNEQFF,TGCAGTGCTAGAGGCCTCCTAGCGCCCCCACCGAATGAGCAGTTCTTC
TRBJ2-5,NA,TRBV20-1,NA,CSASVEGETQYF,TGCAGTGCTAGTGTGGAGGGGGAGACCCAGTACTTC
TRBJ2-2,many,TRBV28,TRBD1,CASSPPGQGLAGELFF,TGTGCCAGCAGTCCGCCGGGACAGGGATTGGCCGGGGAGCTGTTTTTT
TRBJ1-4,many,TRBV28,NA,CASSLYRGATNEKLFF,TGTGCCAGCAGTTTATACCGGGGGGCGACTAATGAAAAACTGTTTTTT
TRBJ1-6,many,TRBV2,NA,CATGRLNSPLHF,TGTGCCACGGGACGGTTAAATTCACCCCTCCACTTT
TRBJ2-3,many,TRBV7-9,NA,CASSLLTFDPLGTDTQYF,TGTGCCAGCAGCCTACTCACCTTTGACCCGCTGGGCACAGATACGCAGTATTTT
TRBJ1-2,many,TRBV12-3/TRBV12-4,NA,CASSLAVSWGGNYGYTF,TGTGCCAGCAGTTTAGCGGTTTCATGGGGGGGGAACTATGGCTACACCTTC
TRBJ2-7,many,TRBV5-1,TRBD2,CASSLYGTSGSESYEQYF,TGCGCCAGCAGCCTGTATGGGACTAGCGGGAGTGAATCCTACGAGCAGTACTTC
TRBJ2-1,many,TRBV2,NA,CASQDRSSYNEQFF,TGTGCCAGCCAAGACAGAAGCTCCTACAATGAGCAGTTCTTC
TRBJ2-7,NA,TRBV4-1,NA,CDSSKGADEQYF,TGCGACAGCAGCAAAGGGGCGGACGAGCAGTACTTC